A single sample is the source of the 24 T cell receptor beta chains below, sequenced in a study of T cells in Graves' hyperthyroidism and ophthalmopathy. RNA transcripts were the template for amplifying TCR beta CDR3 regions. TCR CDR3 underwent first-round RT-PCR with the HTBI primer set. TCRdb redid the calling of the multiplex PCR reads with MiXCR, one entry per CDR3 protein. Of 450,000 to 700,000 distinct CDR3 sequences in the sample, under 60% were seen once. Sequences were obtained from peripheral blood or thyroid tissue (not recorded which). These receptors all come from an adult woman with Graves' disease, either hyperthyroidism or ophthalmopathy (not recorded which).

This clonotype was found a few times. One junction end disagrees with the germline gene, perhaps due to a read error. This rearrangement joins TRBV11-2 to TRBJ2-5; TRBD2 aligns across 12 bases. The CDR3 has 15 amino acids. From germline, CDR1 is SGHAT and CDR2 FQNNGV. CDR3 protein: CASSWASSGRDVLNF. CDR3 DNA sequence: TGTGCCAGCAGCTGGGCATCTAGCGGGAGGGACGTACTAAACTTC.

This clonotype was counted at least ten times. The V gene is TRBV20-1, the J gene TRBJ2-7; the D gene is possibly TRBD2 (5 bases). The CDR3 covers 13 residues. Trimming shortened V by 6 bases and J by 7 bases, and 19 bases separated the two germline ends. Germline V gives CDR1 DFQATT, CDR2 SNEGSKA (reference sequence). In DNA form, the CDR3 reads TGCAGTGCCCCTTCGTCGCCCCCGGGGGAGCAGTACTTC. It translates to CSAPSSPPGEQYF.

This chain links TRBV9 with TRBJ1-1; perhaps TRBD1 as D (5 bases). CDR3 length: 12 amino acids. The ends were cut back, 8 bases at V and 2 bases at J, with 10 bases in the middle. Germline V gene lookup returns CDR1 SGDLS and CDR2 YYNGEE. The CDR3 DNA sequence: TGTGCCAGTTGGGGCTCCAACACTGAAGCTTTCTTT. Amino acids: CASWGSNTEAFF.

The chain's CDR3 is CAGNTGDNEQYF. The CDR3 region has the DNA TGTGCCGGCAATACAGGGGATAACGAGCAGTACTTC. The chain uses TRBV25-1 and TRBJ2-7; TRBD1 aligns across 7 bases. The V gene end was trimmed by 11 bases and the J gene end by 5 bases; junction bases not matched to a gene: 9. CDR1 is MGHDK and CDR2 is SYGVNS in the germline V gene. CDR3 size: 12 residues.

The chain joins TRBV29-1 to TRBJ2-5; tentative D call: TRBD1 (6 bases). The CDR3 is made up of 12 amino acids. V lost 7 bases, J lost 4 bases, and 13 bases lay in between. Looked up from germline, CDR1 is SQVTM and CDR2 is ANQGSEA. CDR3 loop: CSAVPGAETQYF. DNA of the CDR3: TGCAGCGCCGTTCCAGGGGCAGAGACCCAGTACTTC.

CDR3 bases: TGCAGCGTTGTAGACGTCCGGGGAGAGACCCAGTACTTC. Residues: CSVVDVRGETQYF. The V gene is TRBV29-1, the J gene TRBJ2-5; a possible D gene is TRBD2 (5 bases). The V gene lost 4 bases and the J gene lost 4 bases, with 13 bases spanning the gap. Per the germline V gene, CDR1 is SQVTM and CDR2 is ANQGSEA. The CDR3 contains 13 residues.

This sequence joins TRBV28 and TRBJ2-2, with D maybe TRBD2 (5 bases). There are 13 residues in the CDR3. Per germline, CDR1 MDHEN and CDR2 SYDVKM. Trimming removed 4 bases at V and 7 bases at J, with 10 bases between. The CDR3 region is CASSSSEGGELFF. Here the CDR3 DNA reads TGTGCCAGCAGTTCCTCTGAGGGCGGGGAGCTGTTTTTT.

Remarks on this clonotype: This clone may be a read error of a much larger clone one base away. This chain connects TRBV11-2 to TRBJ2-7; TRBD2 matches at 9 bases. The CDR3 totals 14 residues. The germline gives CDR1 SGHAT, CDR2 FQNNGV. CDR3 in DNA: TGTGCCAACAGCCAAACTAGCGGGCCATACGAGCAGTACTTC. Residues: CANSQTSGPYEQYF.

The chain couples TRBV2 to TRBJ1-1; 7 bases are shared with TRBD1. Trimming took 0 bases from V and 5 from J; bases not matched to a gene: 3. Germline V lookup: CDR1 SNHLY, CDR2 FYNNEI. The CDR3 has 14 amino acids. The CDR3 DNA sequence: TGTGCCAGCAGTGAAGCTCCGGGACAGACTGAAGCTTTCTTT. It translates to CASSEAPGQTEAFF. Based on the CDR3 plus reference TRBV2 and TRBJ1-1, the full variable domain is EPEVTQTPSHQVTQMGQEVILRCVPISNHLYFYWYRQILGQKVEFLVSFYNNEISEKSEIFDDQFSVERPDGSNFTLKIRSTKLEDSAMYFCASSEAPGQTEAFFGQGTRLTVV.

This clonotype has ten or more counts. This chain joins TRBV7-2 and TRBJ1-4; 7 nucleotides line up with TRBD1. This CDR3 has 18 amino acids. CDR1 is SGHTA, CDR2 FQGNSA, per germline. Trimming removed 5 bases from V and 3 bases from J; junction bases left unmatched: 15. The chain's CDR3 is CASSRGGRGRLSNEKLFF. The DNA for the CDR3 is TGTGCCAGCAGCCGAGGGGGCCGGGGAAGATTATCTAATGAAAAACTGTTTTTT. Full variable domain (outside the CDR3, taken from reference TRBV7-2 and TRBJ1-4): GAGVSQSPSNKVTEKGKDVELRCDPISGHTALYWYRQSLGQGLEFLIYFQGNSAPDKSGLPSDRFSAERTGGSVSTLTIQRTQQEDSAVYLCASSRGGRGRLSNEKLFFGSGTQLSVL.

The CDR3 region has the DNA TGTGCCAGCATGCCCGGGACAGGGAGGAATCAGCCCCAGCATTTT. It translates to CASMPGTGRNQPQHF. The gene calls are TRBV28 and TRBJ1-5; 9 bases are a match to TRBD1. This CDR3 contains 15 residues. V trimming: 7 bases; J trimming: 4 bases; junction bases outside the gene matches: 8. Germline assignment: CDR1 MDHEN and CDR2 SYDVKM.

V gene TRBV7-8 combines with J gene TRBJ2-5; TRBD2 might be the D (5 bases). CDR1 is SGHVS and CDR2 is FQNEAQ in the germline V gene. V gave up 5 bases and J gave up 5 bases, with 15 bases separating them. The CDR3 extends over 14 amino acids. CDR3: CASSVGRDTETQYF. The CDR3 nucleotides read TGTGCCAGCAGCGTAGGGAGAGACACTGAGACCCAGTACTTC.

This clonotype was counted only a few times. The CDR3 nucleotides are TGTGCCAGTCAACCCGCGGGACTAGCGGGGAGCTCCTACGAGCAGTACTTC. As protein: CASQPAGLAGSSYEQYF. V gene TRBV6-5 combines with J gene TRBJ2-7, with 13 bases that match TRBD2. The CDR3 extends over 17 amino acids. Germline loops: CDR1 MNHEY, CDR2 SVGAGI. V lost 9 bases, J lost 0 bases, and 11 bases stayed unmatched.

This clonotype was observed at least ten times. The J gene is TRBJ2-2, the V gene TRBV20-1, with 9 nucleotides matching TRBD1. V gave up 5 bases and J gave up 9 bases; unmatched junction bases: 7. From germline, CDR1 is DFQATT and CDR2 SNEGSKA (reference sequence). CDR3 size: 13 residues. Here the CDR3 DNA reads TGCAGTGCTGGGAGACAGGGGGTGTGGGAGCTGTTTTTT. Amino acids: CSAGRQGVWELFF.

As to this clonotype: One end of the junction does not line up with germline, which may come from a read error. The gene calls are TRBV6-1 and TRBJ2-7; D is perhaps TRBD1 (5 bases). The germline V gene has CDR1 MNHNS and CDR2 SASEGT. This CDR3 comprises 13 residues. The CDR3 reads CASSRQNSHEQYF. The DNA of the CDR3 is TGTGCCAGCAGTCGACAGAACTCCCACGAGCAGTACTTC.

This clonotype was observed many times. The genes are TRBV29-1 and TRBJ2-5; D is uncertain. The CDR3 extends over 11 amino acids. V was pared by 3 bases and J by 5 bases, with 7 bases between. Germline assignment: CDR1 SQVTM and CDR2 ANQGSEA. The CDR3 loop reads CSVEGYETQYF. In DNA form, the CDR3 reads TGCAGCGTTGAGGGGTACGAGACCCAGTACTTC.

The chain is built from TRBV15 and TRBJ1-2; D is unclear. The CDR3 consists of 16 residues. Deletions cut 0 bases from V and 3 bases from J, with 14 bases between. Germline V gene sequence: CDR1 LNHNV, CDR2 YYDKDF (reference sequence). The CDR3: CATSRDALSVHYGYTF. In DNA, the CDR3 is TGTGCCACCAGCAGAGACGCCTTGTCGGTACACTATGGCTACACCTTC.

The chain has TRBV13 and TRBJ2-5; the D call may be TRBD1 or TRBD2 (5 bases each). With 6 bases removed from V and 4 bases from J, the gap between germline ends came to 21 bases. The germline CDR1 and CDR2 sequences are PRHDT and FYEKMQ (reference sequence). This CDR3 is 16 amino acids long. The CDR3 coding sequence is TGTGCCAGCAGTTTTGGCCCCATAGGGGACCGAGAGACCCAGTACTTC. Protein product: CASSFGPIGDRETQYF. Complete variable domain (other parts from reference TRBV13 and TRBJ2-5): AAGVIQSPRHLIKEKRETATLKCYPIPRHDTVYWYQQGPGQDPQFLISFYEKMQSDKGSIPDRFSAQQFSDYHSELNMSSLELGDSALYFCASSFGPIGDRETQYFGPGTRLLVL.

The chain carries TRBV2 and TRBJ2-7; D is perhaps TRBD1 or TRBD2 (5 bases each). Looked up from germline, CDR1 is SNHLY and CDR2 is FYNNEI. V was clipped by 3 bases and J by 4 bases, with 10 bases between them. This CDR3 has 13 amino acids. CDR3 bases: TGTGCCAGCAGTGAGGGGGTGATGTACGAGCAGTACTTC. Translated: CASSEGVMYEQYF.

In this sample, this clonotype turned up many times. The rearrangement uses TRBV10-2 and TRBJ2-7, with 8 nucleotides matching TRBD2. Germline lookup yields CDR1 WSHSY and CDR2 SAAADI. Trimming cost V 8 bases and J 1 base; bases outside gene matches: 7. The CDR3 is 14 residues long. The CDR3 spells CASRVAGKSYEQYF. CDR3 nucleotide sequence: TGCGCCAGCCGGGTAGCGGGAAAATCCTACGAGCAGTACTTC.

The chain employs TRBV11-2 and TRBJ2-5; D is perhaps TRBD2 (6 bases). Deletions cut 7 bases from V and 5 bases from J, with 17 bases between. This CDR3 region has 14 residues. CDR1 and CDR2 from the germline V gene are SGHAT and FQNNGV. In nucleotides, the CDR3 is TGTGCCAGCACCCCTTATCGGGGAGGTGAGACCCAGTACTTC. It encodes CASTPYRGGETQYF.

The V and J genes are TRBV10-3 and TRBJ1-5; D is possibly TRBD1 (5 bases). Deletions cut 4 bases from V and 11 bases from J, with 24 bases between. This CDR3 has 16 amino acids. Germline lookup yields CDR1 ENHRY and CDR2 SYGVKD. The CDR3, as DNA: TGTGCCATCAGTGGGACTAAGGGACTAGCGGGAGAGACCCAGCATTTT. It translates to CAISGTKGLAGETQHF.

This clonotype was detected only once. CDR3 protein: CASSQETFQETQYF. The DNA of the CDR3 is TGTGCCAGCAGCCAAGAGACGTTCCAAGAGACCCAGTACTTC. J is TRBJ2-5 and V is TRBV7-2, with D uncertain. Germline CDR1 reads SGHTA; CDR2 reads FQGNSA. The germline V and J ends were trimmed by 5 bases and 1 base, with 11 bases remaining between them. There are 14 residues in the CDR3.

Details on this clonotype: The CDR3 carries no conserved terminal phenylalanine or tryptophan, so it likely arises from a read error. This chain connects TRBV19 to TRBJ1-1; weak D call: TRBD1 (5 bases). CDR1 LNHDA and CDR2 SQIVND come from the germline V gene (reference sequence). Deletions cut 9 bases from V and 3 bases from J, with 14 bases between. The CDR3 runs 13 residues. DNA for the CDR3: TGTGCCAGCTCACCTGACAGAGACACTGAAGCTTTCCTT. Translating it yields CASSPDRDTEAFL.